The 17 T cell receptor beta chains presented below share a single source sample, sequenced in a study of radiation and T cells in renal cell carcinoma. TCRdb's copy holds only in-frame clones and misses some; the assay was immunoSEQ multiplex PCR. Here the sample spans about 150,000 clones, 80% to 90% being singletons. Specified time point: blood 2 weeks post-SBRT. The treatment is: 15 Gy SBRT to primary tumor, nephrectomy 4 weeks later. The sequencing used blood, collected from a patient whose treatment included radiotherapy and nephrectomy. The receptor source for this set is a woman in her forties or fifties with renal cell carcinoma.

This chain joins TRBV4-1 and TRBJ1-2, with D possibly TRBD1 on 6 matching bases. Germline V lookup: CDR1 MGHRA, CDR2 YSYEKL. The V gene lost 4 bases and the J gene lost 4 bases, with 19 bases spanning the gap. The CDR3 totals 16 residues. The CDR3 DNA reads as TGCGCCAGCAGCCCAACCCCGCCCAGGGGACCCTATGGCTACACCTTC. Its protein is CASSPTPPRGPYGYTF.

V and J are TRBV5-1 and TRBJ2-1, with D unclear. The CDR3 has 13 amino acids. Trimming left V 2 bases short and J 5 bases short, with 8 bases between. The V gene's germline CDR1 is SGHRS and CDR2 YFSETQ. CDR3 residues: CASSFRADNEQFF. CDR3 DNA: TGCGCCAGCAGCTTCCGGGCTGACAATGAGCAGTTCTTC.

This clone was picked up a small number of times. CDR3 in amino acids: CASSPGPLGGETQYF. The CDR3 region has the DNA TGTGCCAGCAGTCCGGGACCTTTAGGGGGGGAGACCCAGTACTTC. This chain joins TRBV7-3 and TRBJ2-5; either TRBD1 or TRBD2 may fit D (6 bases each). The CDR3 extends over 15 amino acids. Per germline, CDR1 SGHTA and CDR2 FQGTGA. V shed 6 bases and J shed 5 bases, with 19 bases lying between them.

The rearrangement joins TRBV9 to TRBJ2-1, with D perhaps TRBD2 (5 bases). The CDR3 extends over 12 amino acids. Germline V gene lookup returns CDR1 SGDLS and CDR2 YYNGEE. Deletions cut 7 bases from V and 3 bases from J, with 8 bases between. CDR3 bases: TGTGCCAGCCGTGGACTCTACAATGAGCAGTTCTTC. This translates into CASRGLYNEQFF.

This chain joins TRBV6-4 and TRBJ1-1; maybe TRBD1 (5 bases). V shed 4 bases and J shed 5 bases, with 11 bases lying between them. The germline gives CDR1 MRHNA, CDR2 SNTAGT. CDR3 length: 13 residues. The CDR3 DNA reads TGTGCCAGCAGTGGCAGGGTAGGAACTGAAGCTTTCTTT. It codes for CASSGRVGTEAFF.

The chain recombines TRBV10-3 with TRBJ2-3; D might be TRBD2 (6 bases). The germline V gene has CDR1 ENHRY and CDR2 SYGVKD. This CDR3 contains 13 residues. Between the trimmed V and J ends, which lost 2 bases and 14 bases, there was a span of 17 bases. The CDR3 DNA follows: TGTGCCATCAGTGAGAGAGGGGAGGTTACGTGGTATTTT. This sequence encodes CAISERGEVTWYF.

The chain is built from TRBV5-6 and TRBJ2-3; no firm D call. V was pared by 0 bases and J by 4 bases, with 12 bases between. The CDR3 sequence is 15 residues long. Per the germline V gene, CDR1 is SGHDT and CDR2 is YYEEEE. The CDR3 coding sequence is TGTGCCAGCAGCTTGGCCCCCGGACCGCCAGATACGCAGTATTTT. Residues: CASSLAPGPPDTQYF.

The genes are TRBV6-1 and TRBJ1-4; D not resolved. V lost 6 bases and J 4 bases, leaving 6 bases between the germline ends. CDR3 length: 12 residues. Germline V gene sequence: CDR1 MNHNS, CDR2 SASEGT. The CDR3 loop reads CASRRSNEKLFF. In nucleotides, the CDR3 is TGTGCCAGCAGGAGGAGTAATGAAAAACTGTTTTTT.

In this sample, this clone turned up a few times. The rearrangement links TRBV7-2 to TRBJ1-1, with D maybe TRBD1 (6 bases). The CDR3 covers 14 residues. Deletions cut 3 bases from V and 4 bases from J, with 12 bases between. In germline, CDR1 is SGHTA, CDR2 FQGNSA. CDR3 residues: CASSLGRGSTEAFF. The CDR3, as DNA: TGTGCCAGCAGCTTGGGCAGGGGAAGCACTGAAGCTTTCTTT.

This sequence joins TRBV4-2 and TRBJ2-1, with D possibly TRBD1 on 5 matching bases. Trimming shortened V by 4 bases and J by 2 bases, and 12 bases separated the two germline ends. The CDR3 runs 15 residues. Germline CDR1 is LGHNA and CDR2 is YNFKEQ. CDR3 sequence reads: CASSPIQATYNEQFF. The CDR3 DNA reads as TGTGCCAGCAGCCCGATACAGGCTACCTACAATGAGCAGTTCTTC.

The rearrangement uses TRBV6-1 and TRBJ1-4; a weak D match, TRBD1 (5 bases). V was clipped by 5 bases and J by 8 bases, with 15 bases between them. The CDR3 length is 14 residues. Germline assignment: CDR1 MNHNS and CDR2 SASEGT. The CDR3 region has the DNA TGTGCCAGCAGTAAGGACATGGGATTCGAAAAACTGTTTTTT. Protein: CASSKDMGFEKLFF.

The chain recombines TRBV29-1 with TRBJ1-2; 8 bases align to TRBD1. The V segment lost 6 bases and the J segment 7 bases; nucleotides outside the gene matches: 13. The CDR3 loop spans 14 amino acids. Germline CDR1 and CDR2: SQVTM and ANQGSEA. Here the CDR3 DNA reads TGCAGCGTGGACGGGTCCGGGACAGGTACTGGCTACACCTTC. Its protein is CSVDGSGTGTGYTF. Together with reference TRBV29-1 and TRBJ1-2, the CDR3 gives the full variable domain: SAVISQKPSRDICQRGTSLTIQCQVDSQVTMMFWYRQQPGQSLTLIATANQGSEATYESGFVIDKFPISRPNLTFSTLTVSNMSPEDSSIYLCSVDGSGTGTGYTFGSGTRLTVV.

This clone was picked up one time. The chain combines TRBV19 with TRBJ1-1; D possibly corresponds to TRBD1 (5 bases). The V gene's germline CDR1 is LNHDA and CDR2 SQIVND (reference sequence). The ends were cut back, 7 bases at V and 1 base at J, with 16 bases in the middle. The CDR3 consists of 15 residues. The CDR3 spells CASKGGESQNTEAFF. The CDR3 region has the DNA TGTGCCAGTAAGGGAGGGGAATCCCAGAACACTGAAGCTTTCTTT.

The chain has TRBV7-9 and TRBJ2-6; a possible D gene is TRBD1 (6 bases). Germline V gives CDR1 SEHNR, CDR2 FQNEAQ (reference sequence). CDR3 length: 15 residues. V gave up 3 bases and J gave up 2 bases, with 8 bases separating them. The CDR3 sequence: CASSFWTAGANVLTF. The CDR3 coding sequence is TGTGCCAGCAGCTTCTGGACAGCTGGGGCCAACGTCCTGACTTTC.

The chain links TRBV25-1 to TRBJ1-2; no clear D. The CDR3 loop spans 11 amino acids. Germline loops: CDR1 MGHDK, CDR2 SYGVNS. Trimming took 4 bases from V and 7 from J, leaving 7 bases between them. For the CDR3, the DNA is TGTGCCAGCAGTGTTGAGTTTGGCTACACCTTC. Its protein is CASSVEFGYTF.

The chain links TRBV5-1 to TRBJ2-7, with unresolved D. Germline V gene data show CDR1 as SGHRS and CDR2 as YFSETQ. CDR3 length equals 13 residues. Trimming took off 4 bases at V and 4 bases at J, with 12 bases between the two ends. CDR3 coding DNA: TGCGCCAGCAGCAAACACCTGGGTTACGAGCAGTACTTC. Translating gives CASSKHLGYEQYF.

Regarding this clone: The sample holds other DNA sequences that translate to the same CDR3. The chain uses TRBV7-2 and TRBJ1-2; 7 bases are a match to TRBD1. V shed 1 base and J 2 bases; nucleotides not matched to a gene: 1. The CDR3 totals 14 residues. Germline CDR1 SGHTA, CDR2 FQGNSA. The CDR3 region is CASSLDRGNYGYTF. DNA for the CDR3: TGTGCCAGCAGCTTAGACAGGGGAAACTATGGCTACACCTTC.